The 15 T cell receptor beta chains below come from one sample, sequenced in a study of a mutant IDH1 vaccine in newly diagnosed glioma. Specified time point: week 23, last vaccination. Every vaccine dose comprised 300 ug of mutant IDH1 20-mer peptide plus topical imiquimod. Their antigens remain unidentified. The repertoire was sequenced with immunoSEQ multiplex PCR; TCRdb's copy has only in-frame clones and lacks some. This sample carries around 76,000 clones, around 85% of them seen once, and the ten largest clones take 0.77%. This material consisted of PBMCs, taken from a glioma patient whose treatment included an IDH1 peptide vaccine. The source of these receptors is a woman aged 45 to 65 with glioma.

V and J are TRBV7-9 and TRBJ1-5; the D is unclear. V was shortened by 5 bases and J by 4 bases, with 6 bases between the two germline ends. CDR1 is SEHNR, CDR2 FQNEAQ, per germline (reference sequence). The CDR3 length is 12 residues. This CDR3 is CASSMGNQPQHF. CDR3 bases: TGTGCCAGCAGCATGGGTAATCAGCCCCAGCATTTT.

The rearrangement joins TRBV9 to TRBJ1-1; D remains ambiguous. The CDR3 has 14 residues. The V end was cut by 0 bases, the J end by 0 bases, with 6 bases between. Germline loops: CDR1 SGDLS, CDR2 YYNGEE. CDR3 in DNA: TGTGCCAGCAGCGTAGGATGGATGAACACTGAAGCTTTCTTT. Translating gives CASSVGWMNTEAFF.

The chain has TRBV6-1 and TRBJ1-4; D ambiguous. Germline CDR1 reads MNHNS; CDR2 reads SASEGT. This CDR3 contains 13 residues. Trimming cost V 2 bases and J 10 bases, with 11 bases left between them. In DNA, the CDR3 is TGTGCCAGCAGTGAATCCCCGGCTGGAAAACTGTTTTTT. Translated, it gives CASSESPAGKLFF.

This chain connects TRBV28 to TRBJ1-1; 8 bases line up with TRBD1. There are 14 residues in the CDR3. In germline, CDR1 is MDHEN, CDR2 SYDVKM. Trimming took 5 bases from V and 4 from J; bases not matched to a gene: 6. The CDR3 sequence: CASSRQGYLTEAFF. CDR3 DNA sequence: TGTGCCAGCAGTCGACAGGGGTATCTCACTGAAGCTTTCTTT.

The rearrangement joins TRBV5-8 to TRBJ2-3, with no clear D. V was clipped by 0 bases and J by 3 bases, with 8 bases between them. Germline CDR1 SGHTS, CDR2 YDEGEE. The CDR3 runs 14 residues. The DNA of the CDR3 is TGTGCCAGCAGCTTGGCCTATTTAACAGATACGCAGTATTTT. Residues: CASSLAYLTDTQYF.

The rearrangement joins TRBV11-1 to TRBJ2-5; D not certain. With 3 bases removed from V and 5 bases from J, the gap between germline ends came to 7 bases. The germline V gene has CDR1 SGHAT and CDR2 FQDESV (reference sequence). The CDR3 covers 12 residues. CDR3 bases: TGTGCCAGCAGCTTGGAACGGGAGACCCAGTACTTC. Its translation: CASSLERETQYF.

This chain joins TRBV5-6 and TRBJ1-4, with 9 bases identical to TRBD1. In germline, CDR1 is SGHDT, CDR2 YYEEEE. This CDR3 region has 14 residues. Trimming removed 5 bases from V and 3 bases from J; junction bases left unmatched: 2. The CDR3 loop reads CASRRTGANEKLFF. CDR3 DNA: TGTGCCAGCAGGAGGACAGGGGCTAATGAAAAACTGTTTTTT.

The chain uses TRBV12-5 and TRBJ2-5; 9 bases are shared with TRBD1. Per the germline V gene, CDR1 is LGHNT and CDR2 is FRNRAP. The CDR3 has 13 amino acids. V trimming: 6 bases; J trimming: 9 bases; junction bases outside the gene matches: 8. The CDR3, as DNA: TGTGCTAGTGGGGGGACAGGGTTTCATTCCCAGTACTTC. It specifies CASGGTGFHSQYF.

The chain recombines TRBV29-1 with TRBJ2-1, with D perhaps matching TRBD1 or TRBD2 (6 bases each). Trimming took off 5 bases at V and 6 bases at J, with 11 bases between the two ends. Germline V gives CDR1 SQVTM, CDR2 ANQGSEA. This CDR3 spans 12 amino acids. The CDR3 is CSVTGAPNEQFF. The CDR3 DNA reads as TGCAGCGTTACGGGGGCGCCCAATGAGCAGTTCTTC.

A word on this clone: Distinct nucleotide sequences in the sample also encode this CDR3. CDR3: CASSPLAGVADTQYF. The CDR3 nucleotides read TGTGCCAGCTCACCGCTAGCGGGAGTGGCAGATACGCAGTATTTT. This chain joins TRBV18 and TRBJ2-3; TRBD2 matches at 10 bases. Germline V CDR1 and CDR2: KGHSH, LQKENI. CDR3 size: 15 residues. With V trimmed by 3 bases and J by 4 bases, 4 bases remained unmatched.

This clone was seen a handful of times. The rearrangement links TRBV2 to TRBJ1-5; 7 positions agree with TRBD1. Germline CDR1 and CDR2: SNHLY and FYNNEI. The CDR3 consists of 15 residues. V shed 2 bases and J 6 bases; nucleotides not matched to a gene: 7. The DNA of the CDR3 is TGTGCCAGCAGTGAACTCAACAGGGGCGGTCAGCCCCAGCATTTT. It specifies CASSELNRGGQPQHF.

The J gene is TRBJ2-3, the V gene TRBV11-2, with 10 positions matching TRBD2. CDR1 SGHAT and CDR2 FQNNGV come from the germline V gene. V shed 6 bases and J 1 base; nucleotides not matched to a gene: 10. CDR3 length equals 17 residues. As DNA, the CDR3 is TGTGCCAGCAGATGGACTAGCGGAGGTCGGGGCACAGATACGCAGTATTTT. It yields the protein CASRWTSGGRGTDTQYF.

The chain couples TRBV19 to TRBJ2-6; 7 bases are shared with TRBD2. Unmatched junction bases numbered 2, after V lost 1 base and J lost 2 bases. This CDR3 region has 16 residues. Germline CDR1 and CDR2: LNHDA and SQIVND (reference sequence). The DNA for the CDR3 is TGTGCCAGTAGTATAGGCGGGGGAGCTGGGGCCAACGTCCTGACTTTC. This codes for CASSIGGGAGANVLTF.

With regard to this clone: A read error may produce the germline difference seen at one junction end. The chain combines TRBV29-1 with TRBJ2-7; D is possibly TRBD2 (6 bases). The CDR3 spans 13 residues. From germline, CDR1 is SQVTM and CDR2 ANQGSEA. CDR3 protein: CSVEGGSGYEQYF. CDR3 bases: TGCAGCGTCGAAGGCGGTAGCGGCTACGAGCAGTACTTC.

This clone was seen a handful of times. The rearrangement joins TRBV7-3 to TRBJ2-7, with D perhaps matching TRBD2 (6 bases). Per germline, CDR1 SGHTA and CDR2 FQGTGA. The CDR3 is 13 amino acids. V lost 0 bases to trimming and J lost 5 bases, with 8 bases between them. CDR3 nucleotide sequence: TGTGCCAGCAGCTTAACACGGGAGCACGAGCAGTACTTC. Residues: CASSLTREHEQYF.